Listed here are 29 T cell receptor beta chains from one sample, sequenced in a study of control samples from healthy donors and cancer patients (dated by TCRdb to 2018 to 2020). The receptor library was made with the immunoSEQ multiplex PCR assay. TCRdb mirrors the immuneACCESS table, restricted to in-frame sequences. Some clones are absent from its copies; in checked studies, under half trace to an unresolved V gene, and the reason for the others is unknown. The sample table contains 110,000 to 150,000 clones; only one count was recorded for roughly 90% of them. The top ten hold over 4.5% of the sample. Material: blood. All receptors derive from a man under 40 in good health.

The J gene is TRBJ1-6, the V gene TRBV14; D perhaps matches TRBD1 (5 bases). This CDR3 has 12 amino acids. Germline V gene data show CDR1 as SGHDN and CDR2 as FVKESK. The V end was cut by 8 bases, the J end by 7 bases, with 9 bases between. The CDR3 coding sequence is TGTGCCAGCGGGACGGGGAATTCACCCCTCCACTTT. Amino acid sequence: CASGTGNSPLHF.

The chain uses TRBV4-3 and TRBJ1-3; D remains ambiguous. CDR1 LGHNA and CDR2 YSLEER come from the germline V gene. The CDR3 sequence is 17 residues long. Trimming took 1 base from V and 0 from J, leaving 13 bases between them. This CDR3 reads CASSQAFLQTSGNTIYF. The CDR3 DNA sequence: TGCGCCAGCAGCCAAGCTTTTCTACAGACCTCTGGAAACACCATATATTTT.

The rearrangement links TRBV5-6 to TRBJ2-7; the D gene is possibly TRBD1 (6 bases). Per germline, CDR1 SGHDT and CDR2 YYEEEE. This CDR3 spans 15 amino acids. The V gene lost 4 bases and the J gene lost 2 bases, with 16 bases spanning the gap. The CDR3 loop reads CASSMAGVGAYEQYF. In DNA, the CDR3 is TGTGCCAGCAGCATGGCAGGGGTGGGAGCCTACGAGCAGTACTTC.

The chain recombines TRBV27 with TRBJ1-1, with a possible D match to TRBD1 (6 bases). The germline V gene has CDR1 MNHEY and CDR2 SMNVEV (reference sequence). V was pared by 6 bases and J by 4 bases, with 18 bases between. This CDR3 comprises 15 residues. CDR3 DNA sequence: TGTGCCAGCAGAGACTTTCAGGGGCTGGGCACTGAAGCTTTCTTT. Residues: CASRDFQGLGTEAFF.

This chain connects TRBV18 to TRBJ1-5; D gene uncertain. There are 14 residues in the CDR3. The V gene's germline CDR1 is KGHSH and CDR2 LQKENI. The V and J ends lost 0 bases and 5 bases respectively, with 8 bases between them. The CDR3 DNA sequence: TGTGCCAGCTCACCACCGGACGGGTATCAGCCCCAGCATTTT. It specifies CASSPPDGYQPQHF.

The rearrangement uses TRBV24-1 and TRBJ1-4; the match to TRBD1 covers 7 bases. V gave up 2 bases and J gave up 7 bases; unmatched junction bases: 3. The CDR3 covers 14 residues. Per germline, CDR1 KGHDR and CDR2 SFDVKD. CDR3: CATSDSGGSEKLFF. CDR3 bases: TGTGCCACCAGTGATTCAGGGGGTTCTGAAAAACTGTTTTTT.

This chain connects TRBV24-1 to TRBJ2-2, with 7 bases matching TRBD2. This CDR3 contains 17 residues. CDR1 is KGHDR, CDR2 SFDVKD, per germline. Germline trimming cut 5 bases from V and 5 bases from J; bases unmatched to any gene: 13. The CDR3 nucleotides read TGTGCCACCAGTGGGCTGACGGGGGGTAGTGGAACCGGGGAGCTGTTTTTT. It translates to CATSGLTGGSGTGELFF.

V gene TRBV19 combines with J gene TRBJ1-3; D remains unclear. Per the germline V gene, CDR1 is LNHDA and CDR2 is SQIVND (reference sequence). The V and J ends lost 5 bases and 2 bases respectively, with 13 bases between them. This CDR3 region has 15 residues. The CDR3: CASSVVAGTGNTIYF. For the CDR3, the DNA is TGTGCCAGTAGTGTAGTGGCGGGTACTGGAAACACCATATATTTT.

The rearrangement joins TRBV10-1 to TRBJ1-3, with a possible D match to TRBD1 (5 bases). CDR1 is WNHNN and CDR2 is SYGVQD in the germline V gene (reference sequence). With 7 bases removed from V and 2 bases from J, the gap between germline ends came to 9 bases. The CDR3 extends over 13 amino acids. The CDR3 here is CASTEGPGNTIYF. CDR3 bases: TGCGCCAGCACCGAGGGGCCTGGAAACACCATATATTTT.

The gene calls are TRBV3-1 (or the pseudogene TRBV3-2) and TRBJ2-2, with D possibly being TRBD2 (7 bases). Germline loops: CDR1 LGHDT, CDR2 YNNKEL (reference sequence). The CDR3 totals 17 residues. The CDR3 nucleotides read TGTCCCACCAGCCGCGCGCTTGGGGGGGGGCCGCCCGGGGAGCTGTTTTTT. This codes for CPTSRALGGGPPGELFF.

The J gene is TRBJ2-1, the V gene TRBV11-3, with 9 nucleotides matching TRBD1. The CDR3 sequence is 15 residues long. V was clipped by 1 base and J by 4 bases; unmatched bases: 2. Germline-derived CDR1 and CDR2 are SGHNT and YENEEA. The CDR3 nucleotides read TGTGCCAGCAGCTTAGGGGACAGGGTTTACAATGAGCAGTTCTTC. Encoded protein: CASSLGDRVYNEQFF.

J is TRBJ2-7 and V is TRBV3-1 (or the pseudogene TRBV3-2), with a weak D call TRBD1 (6 bases). The V end was cut by 4 bases, the J end by 7 bases, with 20 bases between. The germline V gene has CDR1 LGHDT and CDR2 YNNKEL (reference sequence). The CDR3 totals 15 residues. CDR3 sequence (DNA): TGTGCCAGCAGCCCCAAAACAGGGTTGGGGTCTGAGCAGTACTTC. Amino acid sequence: CASSPKTGLGSEQYF.

This chain links TRBV2 with TRBJ2-4; D gene ambiguous. V dropped 6 bases and J dropped 1 base, with 13 bases sitting between them. From germline, CDR1 is SNHLY and CDR2 FYNNEI. The CDR3 loop spans 15 amino acids. CDR3 in amino acids: CASRDWVVAKNIQYF. In DNA, the CDR3 is TGTGCCAGCAGGGATTGGGTGGTGGCCAAAAACATTCAGTACTTC.

CDR3 residues: CASSRTGLAGETQYF. The CDR3 DNA sequence: TGTGCCAGCAGCCGTACGGGACTAGCGGGGGAGACCCAGTACTTC. The chain uses TRBV7-3 and TRBJ2-5, with 13 bases lining up with TRBD2. V shed 5 bases, J shed 5 bases, and the junction held 5 bases outside the gene matches. CDR3 length: 15 residues. CDR1 and CDR2 from the germline V gene are SGHTA and FQGTGA.

As DNA, the CDR3 is TGCGCCAGCAGCTTGGGCCAGAGCACAGATACGCAGTATTTT. Translating it yields CASSLGQSTDTQYF. The J gene is TRBJ2-3, the V gene TRBV5-1; D unclear. V lost 0 bases and J 0 bases, leaving 5 bases between the germline ends. The CDR3 contains 14 residues. Per the germline V gene, CDR1 is SGHRS and CDR2 is YFSETQ.

This sequence joins TRBV7-9 and TRBJ1-4; possible D gene TRBD1, 5 bases. Germline loops: CDR1 SEHNR, CDR2 FQNEAQ (reference sequence). Trimming left V 2 bases short and J 10 bases short, with 11 bases between. There are 13 residues in the CDR3. The DNA for the CDR3 is TGTGCCAGCAGCTTAATGTCTCAGGGAAAACTGTTTTTT. It is translated as CASSLMSQGKLFF.

The chain has TRBV19 and TRBJ1-5; 9 nucleotides agree with TRBD1. Germline V gene sequence: CDR1 LNHDA, CDR2 SQIVND (reference sequence). V was clipped by 5 bases and J by 1 base; unmatched bases: 12. This CDR3 region has 18 residues. The DNA for the CDR3 is TGTGCCAGTAGTGTTCGACAGGGGGATCTCTGGAGCAATCAGCCCCAGCATTTT. It yields the protein CASSVRQGDLWSNQPQHF.

This chain uses TRBV18 with TRBJ2-5; D might be TRBD1 (5 bases). V lost 3 bases and J 5 bases, leaving 10 bases between the germline ends. Germline CDR1 reads KGHSH; CDR2 reads LQKENI. The length of the CDR3 is 13 residues. CDR3 bases: TGTGCCAGCTCACCCCGCAGGGTTGAGACCCAGTACTTC. Amino acid sequence: CASSPRRVETQYF.

The chain employs TRBV9 and TRBJ2-2; D possibly uses TRBD1 or TRBD2 (5 bases each). Trimming left V 0 bases short and J 4 bases short, with 13 bases between. Germline-derived CDR1 and CDR2 are SGDLS and YYNGEE. There are 16 residues in the CDR3. DNA of the CDR3: TGTGCCAGCAGCGTAGCTTGGGACGGCACCACCGGGGAGCTGTTTTTT. Translating it yields CASSVAWDGTTGELFF.

This chain links TRBV9 with TRBJ2-2; weak D call: TRBD1 (6 bases). CDR3 size: 19 residues. V lost 1 base, J lost 3 bases, and 22 bases lay in between. Germline V gives CDR1 SGDLS, CDR2 YYNGEE. The CDR3 region is CASSVKQGESGLDTGELFF. CDR3 sequence (DNA): TGTGCCAGCAGCGTAAAACAGGGAGAGTCGGGTTTGGACACCGGGGAGCTGTTTTTT.

This clone appeared a single time. J is TRBJ1-1 and V is TRBV19; TRBD1 aligns across 8 bases. Germline V gene sequence: CDR1 LNHDA, CDR2 SQIVND (reference sequence). The junction had 6 bases not matched to a gene; V was cut back by 6 bases and J by 0 bases. The CDR3 consists of 15 residues. CDR3 sequence (DNA): TGTGCCAGTAGGACCCAGGGGGCCCTGAACACTGAAGCTTTCTTT. This encodes CASRTQGALNTEAFF.

CDR3 loop: CASSQQQGLLRYEQYF. The DNA of the CDR3 is TGTGCCAGCAGCCAGCAACAGGGGCTTTTAAGGTACGAGCAGTACTTC. The chain carries TRBV7-9 and TRBJ2-7, with 7 bases matching TRBD1. Looked up from germline, CDR1 is SEHNR and CDR2 is FQNEAQ (reference sequence). The V and J ends lost 5 bases and 4 bases, in that order; junction bases with no gene match: 14. CDR3 length equals 16 residues.

The chain couples TRBV12-3 or TRBV12-4 to TRBJ2-1; D remains ambiguous. With 5 bases removed from V and 6 bases from J, the gap between germline ends came to 5 bases. The CDR3 runs to 11 residues. Here the CDR3 DNA reads TGTGCCAGCAGTCTGGGCAATGAGCAGTTCTTC. Translated, it gives CASSLGNEQFF.

The V and J genes are TRBV5-5 and TRBJ1-2, with D unresolved. The CDR3 runs to 14 residues. V lost 0 bases, J lost 0 bases, and 6 bases lay in between. CDR1 is SGHKS and CDR2 is YYEKEE in the germline V gene (reference sequence). The CDR3 region is CASSLEGPNYGYTF. For the CDR3, the DNA is TGTGCCAGCAGCTTGGAGGGCCCTAACTATGGCTACACCTTC.

In this sample, this clone turned up once. The rearrangement links TRBV9 to TRBJ1-1, with D maybe TRBD1 (5 bases). The CDR3 runs 14 residues. V was trimmed by 0 bases and J by 3 bases, leaving 9 bases between them. Germline V gene lookup returns CDR1 SGDLS and CDR2 YYNGEE. The DNA for the CDR3 is TGTGCCAGCAGCGTAGCGCGGGGGGACACTGAAGCTTTCTTT. Its protein product is CASSVARGDTEAFF.

The J gene is TRBJ2-7, the V gene TRBV7-9; 10 positions agree with TRBD1. CDR1 is SEHNR and CDR2 is FQNEAQ in the germline V gene (reference sequence). This CDR3 has 18 residues. Trimming at V came to 5 bases and at J to 2 bases, leaving 15 bases not matched to a gene. Here the CDR3 reads CASSPGPGFGTGAYEQYF. The CDR3 DNA reads as TGTGCCAGCAGCCCAGGCCCCGGGTTTGGGACAGGGGCCTACGAGCAGTACTTC.

This chain connects TRBV27 to TRBJ1-5, with a tentative D call TRBD1 (6 bases). Trimming removed 5 bases from V and 4 bases from J, with 6 bases in between. The CDR3 runs 12 residues. The germline CDR1 and CDR2 sequences are MNHEY and SMNVEV (reference sequence). The CDR3 loop is CASSQGNQPQHF. The CDR3 DNA follows: TGTGCCAGCAGTCAGGGGAATCAGCCCCAGCATTTT.

V is TRBV24-1 and J is TRBJ1-1; D is unresolved. The V end was cut by 3 bases, the J end by 5 bases, with 6 bases between. The CDR3 covers 12 residues. Germline V gives CDR1 KGHDR, CDR2 SFDVKD. This CDR3 reads CATSDPGTEAFF. Written as DNA, the CDR3 is TGTGCCACCAGTGATCCCGGGACTGAAGCTTTCTTT.

This clone was seen a single time. The chain couples TRBV5-8 to TRBJ2-7; TRBD1 agrees at 8 bases. This CDR3 is 15 amino acids long. V shed 4 bases, J shed 3 bases, and the junction held 9 bases outside the gene matches. Germline CDR1 SGHTS, CDR2 YDEGEE. The CDR3 reads CASSQGQGIGYEQYF. DNA of the CDR3: TGTGCCAGCAGCCAAGGACAGGGTATCGGCTACGAGCAGTACTTC.